This TCR beta chain originates from a study of cytomegalovirus exposure and HLA in healthy donors. Whole-study findings and limits: An observed cluster of highly shared sequence variants was recorded as a likely sequencing artifact. Some TCR beta chains (roughly 150 of them) were listed as cytomegalovirus-associated.

Per the germline V gene, CDR1 is GTSNPN and CDR2 is SVGIG (reference sequence). The junction had 7 bases not matched to a gene; V was cut back by 4 bases and J by 8 bases. The CDR3 runs to 12 residues. In the case of this clone: No antigen is known for it.

Donors likely had unrecorded immune exposures despite being nominally healthy when sampled. The PCR used 60 Vbeta and 13 Jbeta primers. Profiling relied on immunoSEQ multiplex PCR, and the TCRdb table lists in-frame clones only, not all of them. The sample shows about 140,000 clones, less than 80% of them seen only once. The source material was PBMCs. The rearrangement links TRBV30 to TRBJ1-2; 7 bases agree with TRBD1. This clonotype originated in a female donor in good health and CMV-seropositive. The CDR3 nucleotides are TGTGCCTGGAAAGGGGGCGCCGAGGGCTACACCTTC. This codes for CAWKGGAEGYTF.